This TCR beta chain was observed in a study of blood T cell repertoires in COVID-19. At the level of the study: The samples span acute and convalescent COVID-19 from the United States, Italy and Spain. The analysed material was cDNA or gDNA that came from T cells, B-cell-depleted T cells, or PBMCs.

Original methodology: Amplification of reference gene primers was used by the study to estimate nucleated cell counts. Here immunoSEQ multiplex PCR was the method, and the copy in TCRdb shows in-frame clones only, minus some. V and J calls and clone size follow that table, whereas D and trimming were derived from the DNA. The table shows over 100,000 clones, with 70% to 90% occurring only once. In germline, CDR1 is MDHEN, CDR2 SYDVKM. The V gene lost 5 bases and the J gene lost 4 bases, with 11 bases spanning the gap. The CDR3 is 13 residues long. This sequence joins TRBV28 and TRBJ1-2; D remains unclear. The source is a man aged 35-49 years with acute or convalescent COVID-19. Specimen: peripheral blood. Here the CDR3 DNA reads TGTGCCAGCAGTCCCGACTCGGTCTATGGCTACACCTTC. Translated, it gives CASSPDSVYGYTF.